This T cell receptor (beta chain) emerged from a study of CD8+ T cells in alopecia areata. Study-level results: Higher clonality and more expanded CD8+ clones appeared in lesional than normal scalp.

After isolation, RNA underwent reverse transcription to generate cDNA as the sequencing template. Repertoires were generated with immunoSEQ multiplex PCR, while TCRdb's copy carries only in-frame clones and drops some. The table records around 190,000 clones, around three fifths of them present only once. CDR1 is MNHEY and CDR2 is SVGAGI in the germline V gene. The length of the CDR3 is 15 residues. V dropped 0 bases and J dropped 10 bases, with 16 bases sitting between them. CD4+ and CD8+ T cells were sorted from PBMCs stained for CD3, CD4 and CD8. There are many counts of this clone. Its antigen is currently unknown.

The source material was CD8+ T cells sorted from blood. This TCR was sampled from a human donor in good health. This chain joins TRBV6-5 and TRBJ1-5, with D unresolved. The CDR3 nucleotides are TGTGCCAGCAGTTACTCGAAAAAGTCAAATTACCCCCAGCATTTT. This sequence encodes CASSYSKKSNYPQHF.